Reported below is one TCR beta chain. This specimen belongs to a study of identical twins. Trimming took 2 bases from V and 1 from J, leaving 12 bases between them. The germline CDR1 and CDR2 sequences are MNHNS and SASEGT. This CDR3 has 17 amino acids. TCRdb re-called the 5' RACE reads with MiXCR, one entry per CDR3 protein. This table holds over 200,000 distinct CDR3 sequences, around 6.5% found once. These records were also assigned to another study, of T cells expressing NK-cell markers. That work contributes: Similarly, these clonotypes led the CD3+CD56-NKG2C+ fraction as well in a handful of donors.

This TCR came from a woman younger than 35 in good health. This rearrangement joins TRBV6-1 to TRBJ2-6; no clear D gene. Material for sequencing was CD8+ T cells sorted from blood. The DNA of the CDR3 is TGTGCCAGCAGTGAACCGGCATGGGGTTCTGGGGCCAACGTCCTGACTTTC. It specifies CASSEPAWGSGANVLTF.